The 18 T cell receptor beta chains reported below all come from one sample, sequenced in a study of cytomegalovirus exposure and HLA in healthy donors. Sequencing was performed with immunoSEQ multiplex PCR; in TCRdb, only in-frame clones are kept and a portion is missing. The table shows 150,000 to 250,000 clones, with about 81% occurring only once. Material: PBMCs. The receptors originated from a woman aged 25 to 39 in good health and CMV-seronegative.

The V and J genes are TRBV18 and TRBJ2-7; 8 bases fit TRBD1. The germline CDR1 and CDR2 sequences are KGHSH and LQKENI. V dropped 3 bases and J dropped 0; count of bases not matched to a gene: 7. This CDR3 has 16 amino acids. CDR3 sequence (DNA): TGTGCCAGCTCACCTCCTTGGGACAGGAGCTCCTACGAGCAGTACTTC. Its protein is CASSPPWDRSSYEQYF.

This clone was recorded only once. The chain carries TRBV12-5 and TRBJ1-1; 8 nucleotides match TRBD1. CDR1 and CDR2 (germline): LGHNT, FRNRAP. The CDR3 has 14 residues. The ends lost 2 bases at V and 7 bases at J; junction bases unmatched: 6. The CDR3 bases are TGTGCTAGTGGTTTGATCGGACAGGGTGGTGAAGCTTTCTTT. This codes for CASGLIGQGGEAFF. Full variable domain (rest looked up from reference TRBV12-5 and TRBJ1-1): DARVTQTPRHKVTEMGQEVTMRCQPILGHNTVFWYRQTMMQGLELLAYFRNRAPLDDSGMPKDRFSAEMPDATLATLKIQPSEPRDSAVYFCASGLIGQGGEAFFGQGTRLTVV.

This chain's CDR3 is CASSGGQGWANVLTF. CDR3 DNA: TGCGCCAGCAGCGGCGGACAGGGGTGGGCCAACGTCCTGACTTTC. The J gene is TRBJ2-6, the V gene TRBV5-1; 9 bases map to TRBD1. V lost 4 bases to trimming and J lost 5 bases; unmatched junction nucleotides: 4. The CDR3 contains 15 residues. Germline lookup yields CDR1 SGHRS and CDR2 YFSETQ. The whole variable domain, remainder taken from reference TRBV5-1 and TRBJ2-6, is KAGVTQTPRYLIKTRGQQVTLSCSPISGHRSVSWYQQTPGQGLQFLFEYFSETQRNKGNFPGRFSGRQFSNSRSEMNVSTLELGDSALYLCASSGGQGWANVLTFGAGSRLTVL.

This clone was seen just once. The chain links TRBV18 to TRBJ2-7; the D gene is possibly TRBD1 (5 bases). The CDR3 has 15 amino acids. V was cut by 6 bases and J by 2 bases, with 17 bases left in between. The germline V gene has CDR1 KGHSH and CDR2 LQKENI. The chain's CDR3 is CASSNPPQGAYEQYF. The CDR3 DNA reads TGTGCCAGCTCCAACCCCCCCCAGGGTGCCTACGAGCAGTACTTC.

V is TRBV30 and J is TRBJ1-1, with TRBD1 as a possible D gene (5 bases). This CDR3 is built from 13 residues. Trimming left V 3 bases short and J 4 bases short, with 12 bases between. Looked up from germline, CDR1 is GTSNPN and CDR2 is SVGIG (reference sequence). The CDR3 protein is CAWSVQGPTEAFF. The CDR3 coding sequence is TGTGCCTGGAGCGTTCAGGGTCCCACTGAAGCTTTCTTT.

The chain is built from TRBV2 and TRBJ1-1; weak D call: TRBD1 (6 bases). The CDR3 consists of 15 residues. CDR1 and CDR2 (germline): SNHLY, FYNNEI. V lost 5 bases and J 3 bases, leaving 16 bases between the germline ends. The CDR3 coding sequence is TGTGCCAGCAGTCTACAGGGTTTCGGTTACACTGAAGCTTTCTTT. Translation: CASSLQGFGYTEAFF.

The J gene is TRBJ1-2, the V gene TRBV2, with D perhaps matching TRBD1 (6 bases). Germline CDR1 reads SNHLY; CDR2 reads FYNNEI. The CDR3 has 13 amino acids. V gave up 7 bases and J gave up 7 bases, with 16 bases separating them. The CDR3 reads CASITGWLGGYTF. CDR3 nucleotides: TGTGCCAGCATTACAGGGTGGTTAGGTGGCTACACCTTC.

The chain's CDR3 is CASSLAGGSNGELFF. The CDR3 DNA follows: TGTGCCAGCAGTCTAGCGGGGGGATCAAACGGGGAGCTGTTTTTT. This chain connects TRBV9 to TRBJ2-2; 11 positions match TRBD2. The CDR3 has 15 residues. Germline CDR1 SGDLS, CDR2 YYNGEE. The V and J ends lost 5 bases and 7 bases, in that order; junction bases with no gene match: 7. Full variable domain (rest looked up from reference TRBV9 and TRBJ2-2): DSGVTQTPKHLITATGQRVTLRCSPRSGDLSVYWYQQSLDQGLQFLIQYYNGEERAKGNILERFSAQQFPDLHSELNLSSLELGDSALYFCASSLAGGSNGELFFGEGSRLTVL.

The chain carries TRBV6-1 and TRBJ1-5, with 11 bases identical to TRBD1. The germline V gene has CDR1 MNHNS and CDR2 SASEGT. V lost 7 bases to trimming and J lost 5 bases; unmatched junction nucleotides: 4. The length of the CDR3 is 14 residues. The DNA of the CDR3 is TGTGCCAGCACGGGGACAGGGGGTCATCAGCCCCAGCATTTT. This encodes CASTGTGGHQPQHF.

The chain couples TRBV9 to TRBJ2-1; D is perhaps TRBD1 (7 bases). V was trimmed by 4 bases and J by 6 bases, leaving 17 bases between them. The CDR3 has 15 residues. Germline values: CDR1 SGDLS, CDR2 YYNGEE. The CDR3 reads CASSSEGGGINEQFF. Here the CDR3 DNA reads TGTGCCAGCAGCTCCGAAGGGGGCGGGATCAATGAGCAGTTCTTC.

The chain carries TRBV28 and TRBJ1-6, with no clear D. Per germline, CDR1 MDHEN and CDR2 SYDVKM. Trimming took off 5 bases at V and 0 bases at J, with 20 bases between the two ends. The CDR3 extends over 19 amino acids. In nucleotides, the CDR3 is TGTGCCAGCAGTCCCCCACCGAGGGCCCGGAGCTCCTATAATTCACCCCTCCACTTT. Amino acids: CASSPPPRARSSYNSPLHF.

This clone turned up a few times. This chain joins TRBV28 and TRBJ2-7; D remains unclear. Germline V gene sequence: CDR1 MDHEN, CDR2 SYDVKM. CDR3 length: 13 amino acids. V gave up 1 base and J gave up 2 bases, with 6 bases separating them. The CDR3 bases are TGTGCCAGCAGTTTATCGGAGACCTACGAGCAGTACTTC. Encoded protein: CASSLSETYEQYF.

V is TRBV30 and J is TRBJ1-1, with 10 bases fitting TRBD1. V shed 1 base, J shed 0 bases, and the junction held 2 bases outside the gene matches. This CDR3 spans 15 amino acids. CDR1 is GTSNPN and CDR2 is SVGIG in the germline V gene (reference sequence). CDR3 region: CAWSEDRGVNTEAFF. CDR3 nucleotide sequence: TGTGCCTGGAGTGAGGACAGGGGGGTGAACACTGAAGCTTTCTTT. Complete variable domain (other parts from reference TRBV30 and TRBJ1-1): SQTIHQWPATLVQPVGSPLSLECTVEGTSNPNLYWYRQAAGRGLQLLFYSVGIGQISSEVPQNLSASRPQDRQFILSSKKLLLSDSGFYLCAWSEDRGVNTEAFFGQGTRLTVV.

The chain joins TRBV28 to TRBJ2-2, with 9 bases fitting TRBD1. This CDR3 has 14 residues. After removal of 6 bases from V and 7 bases from J, the junction contained 6 bases not matched to a gene. Germline CDR1 and CDR2: MDHEN and SYDVKM. CDR3 bases: TGTGCCAGCAGAAGGACAGGGGATCACGGGGAGCTGTTTTTT. This encodes CASRRTGDHGELFF.

V usage is TRBV2 and J usage is TRBJ1-5, with 7 bases aligning to TRBD1. The junction had 7 bases not matched to a gene; V was cut back by 5 bases and J by 6 bases. Looked up from germline, CDR1 is SNHLY and CDR2 is FYNNEI. The CDR3 consists of 14 residues. This chain's CDR3 is CASSWNRGAQPQHF. DNA of the CDR3: TGTGCCAGCAGTTGGAACAGGGGAGCTCAGCCCCAGCATTTT.

This chain links TRBV27 with TRBJ2-2; 14 bases line up with TRBD2. The CDR3 totals 18 residues. V lost 6 bases to trimming and J lost 7 bases; unmatched junction nucleotides: 13. Germline V gene sequence: CDR1 MNHEY, CDR2 SMNVEV (reference sequence). The CDR3 coding sequence is TGTGCCAGCAGCCCGGCGGGGGGACTAGCGGGAGTCTTCGGGGAGCTGTTTTTT. Translation gives CASSPAGGLAGVFGELFF.

This clone has a handful of counts. The chain links TRBV5-1 to TRBJ2-7; D remains ambiguous. V was clipped by 2 bases and J by 0 bases, with 15 bases between them. CDR1 is SGHRS and CDR2 is YFSETQ in the germline V gene. This CDR3 contains 16 residues. CDR3 sequence: CASSLRTESPSYEQYF. CDR3 DNA sequence: TGCGCCAGCAGCTTACGAACAGAATCTCCCTCCTACGAGCAGTACTTC.

CDR3 nucleotides: TGCGCCAGCAGCCCGAGGGGCGAGACAGGAGCTTACGAGCAGTACTTC. It codes for CASSPRGETGAYEQYF. The rearrangement links TRBV4-1 to TRBJ2-7, with a possible D match to TRBD1 (6 bases). This CDR3 is built from 16 residues. Trimming removed 4 bases from V and 4 bases from J, with 20 bases in between. Per the germline V gene, CDR1 is MGHRA and CDR2 is YSYEKL.